These 12 T cell receptor beta chains were all obtained from the same sample, sequenced in a study of T-cell reconstitution after alpha-beta-depleted transplantation in children. During its preparation, the TCRbeta library received unique molecular identifiers. Each CDR3 protein gets one entry after TCRdb re-called the PCR reads with MiXCR. The table records some 590,000 distinct CDR3 sequences, about 10% of them present only once. This specimen consisted of PBMCs from the stem cell graft donor, obtained from the stem cell graft. These receptors all come from a human donor who donated a stem cell graft to a child with acute myeloid leukemia.

This rearrangement joins TRBV20-1 to TRBJ2-6, with D tentatively TRBD1 (7 bases). CDR3 length: 16 residues. Germline loops: CDR1 DFQATT, CDR2 SNEGSKA (reference sequence). V was clipped by 1 base and J by 9 bases, with 19 bases between them. CDR3 amino acids: CSARGGDRQGLNVLTF. The CDR3 coding sequence is TGCAGTGCTAGAGGGGGAGACCGACAGGGACTCAACGTCCTGACTTTC.

Only a few counts were recorded for this clonotype. The V call is TRBV6-1, the J call TRBJ2-7; 12 bases are shared with TRBD1. This CDR3 has 14 residues. Germline loops: CDR1 MNHNS, CDR2 SASEGT. Trimming cost V 7 bases and J 7 bases; bases outside gene matches: 8. This CDR3 is CASTQGQGAREQYF. The CDR3 DNA reads as TGTGCCAGCACCCAGGGACAGGGGGCCAGGGAGCAGTACTTC.

This clonotype was seen at least ten times. The chain has TRBV27 and TRBJ2-5; no clear D. V was cut by 2 bases and J by 4 bases, with 5 bases left in between. The germline CDR1 and CDR2 sequences are MNHEY and SMNVEV (reference sequence). This CDR3 has 12 amino acids. The CDR3 coding sequence is TGTGCCAGCAGTTTAATGGGAGAGACCCAGTACTTC. Its protein product is CASSLMGETQYF.

This chain links TRBV7-3 with TRBJ2-3, with D possibly TRBD1 on 6 matching bases. Germline V lookup: CDR1 SGHTA, CDR2 FQGTGA. Trimming shortened V by 3 bases and J by 6 bases, and 16 bases separated the two germline ends. CDR3 size: 15 residues. Written as DNA, the CDR3 is TGTGCCAGCAGCTTGGACTCCGCGAGGGGGGATACGCAGTATTTT. Protein: CASSLDSARGDTQYF. Supplemented by reference TRBV7-3 and TRBJ2-3, the full variable domain reads GAGVSQTPSNKVTEKGKYVELRCDPISGHTALYWYRQSLGQGPEFLIYFQGTGAADDSGLPNDRFFAVRPEGSVSTLKIQRTERGDSAVYLCASSLDSARGDTQYFGPGTRLTVL.

In this sample, this clonotype turned up many times. The chain joins TRBV28 to TRBJ2-6, with D perhaps given as TRBD1 or TRBD2 (5 bases each). CDR1 is MDHEN and CDR2 is SYDVKM in the germline V gene. V shed 4 bases and J shed 4 bases, with 26 bases lying between them. This CDR3 contains 20 residues. CDR3 residues: CASSSSPGTQTGAGANVLTF. DNA of the CDR3: TGTGCCAGCAGTTCTTCCCCGGGGACCCAAACCGGGGCGGGGGCCAACGTCCTGACTTTC.

This clonotype was picked up a small number of times. The chain has TRBV12-3 or TRBV12-4 and TRBJ2-7, with D perhaps TRBD1 (5 bases). Trimming shortened V by 6 bases and J by 2 bases, and 14 bases separated the two germline ends. This CDR3 comprises 14 residues. This CDR3 reads CASSPQGVPYEQYF. DNA of the CDR3: TGTGCCAGCAGCCCCCAAGGGGTCCCCTACGAGCAGTACTTC.

In this sample, this clonotype turned up many times. V and J are TRBV29-1 and TRBJ2-5, with D possibly matching TRBD2 (6 bases). The germline CDR1 and CDR2 sequences are SQVTM and ANQGSEA. The ends were cut back, 3 bases at V and 5 bases at J, with 7 bases in the middle. This CDR3 contains 11 residues. CDR3 amino acids: CSVDLAETQYF. The CDR3 nucleotides are TGCAGCGTTGACCTAGCGGAGACCCAGTACTTC.

The chain employs TRBV20-1 and TRBJ1-5, with a tentative D call TRBD1 (6 bases). The germline V gene has CDR1 DFQATT and CDR2 SNEGSKA (reference sequence). V was trimmed by 6 bases and J by 3 bases, leaving 21 bases between them. This CDR3 is built from 16 residues. The CDR3 is CSADTTETGNNQPQHF. The CDR3 DNA reads TGCAGTGCCGACACTACAGAGACAGGTAACAATCAGCCCCAGCATTTT.

This clonotype showed up many times. The genes are TRBV20-1 and TRBJ2-3, with D perhaps matching TRBD1 (6 bases). There are 16 residues in the CDR3. The V gene lost 8 bases and the J gene lost 0 bases, with 21 bases spanning the gap. The germline V gene encodes CDR1 DFQATT and CDR2 SNEGSKA (reference sequence). CDR3 DNA: TGCAGTCCATCGGATCGAGGGGGATCTAGCACAGATACGCAGTATTTT. Translating it yields CSPSDRGGSSTDTQYF.

This clonotype was counted at least ten times. The genes are TRBV5-6 and TRBJ2-3, with a possible D match to TRBD2 (6 bases). There are 13 residues in the CDR3. Trimming stripped 7 bases from V and 0 bases from J, with 9 bases between. CDR1 is SGHDT and CDR2 is YYEEEE in the germline V gene. The DNA of the CDR3 is TGTGCCAGCGGAGGGGTTAGCACAGATACGCAGTATTTT. Amino acid sequence: CASGGVSTDTQYF.

V and J are TRBV29-1 and TRBJ2-7; 7 nucleotides agree with TRBD1. Per germline, CDR1 SQVTM and CDR2 ANQGSEA. The CDR3 covers 15 residues. J gave up 2 bases and V 6 bases, and 13 bases lay outside the gene matches. The CDR3 nucleotides read TGCAGCGTCCTCAATTCGGACAGGCGGCCCTACGAGCAGTACTTC. This translates into CSVLNSDRRPYEQYF.

The V call is TRBV18, the J call TRBJ2-3; 7 bases are shared with TRBD1. CDR3 length equals 16 residues. Germline CDR1 is KGHSH and CDR2 is LQKENI. Trimming cost V 1 base and J 0 bases; bases outside gene matches: 4. The CDR3 nucleotides read TGTGCCAGCTCACCACTTCGGGACAGAAGCACAGATACGCAGTATTTT. It codes for CASSPLRDRSTDTQYF.